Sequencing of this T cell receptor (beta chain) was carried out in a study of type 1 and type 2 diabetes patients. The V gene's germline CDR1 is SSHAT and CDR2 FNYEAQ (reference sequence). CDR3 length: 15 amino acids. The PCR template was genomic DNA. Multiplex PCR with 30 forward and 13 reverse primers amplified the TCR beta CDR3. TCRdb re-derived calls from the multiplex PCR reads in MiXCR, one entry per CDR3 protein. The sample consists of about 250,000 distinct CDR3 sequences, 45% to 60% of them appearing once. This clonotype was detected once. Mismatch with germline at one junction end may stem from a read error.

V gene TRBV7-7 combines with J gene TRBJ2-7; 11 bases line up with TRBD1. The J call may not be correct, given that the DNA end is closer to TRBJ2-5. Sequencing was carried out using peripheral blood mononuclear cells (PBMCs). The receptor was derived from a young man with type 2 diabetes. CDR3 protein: CASSLRTGGKETQYF. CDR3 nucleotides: TGTGCTAGCAGCCTCCGGACAGGGGGCAAAGAGACCCAGTACTTC.